This T cell receptor beta chain was documented in a study of blood T cell repertoires in COVID-19. Study-wide context: PBMCs, B-cell-depleted T cells, or T cells provided the cDNA or gDNA that made up the material.

This clone was observed many times. The sample carries other DNA sequences with the same CDR3. Germline assignment: CDR1 SNHLY and CDR2 FYNNEI. The CDR3 has 15 amino acids. The J segment lost 1 base and the V segment lost 6 bases, leaving 5 bases of the junction unmatched. This table comes from immunoSEQ multiplex PCR, and its TCRdb copy is limited to in-frame clones, with some not included. There are around 130,000 clones in the sample; 77% occur only once, and roughly 20% lies in the top ten. The sequence was obtained from a man older than 75 with acute or convalescent COVID-19. The chain couples TRBV2 to TRBJ2-1, with 8 bases that match TRBD1. The sequenced material came from peripheral blood. The CDR3 sequence: CASSGGTGSYNEQFF. CDR3 coding DNA: TGTGCCAGCAGCGGTGGGACAGGTTCCTACAATGAGCAGTTCTTC.